This entry concerns a single T cell receptor (beta chain). TRB was amplified by touch-down multiplex PCR, primer pools A and B combined. Following a re-call of the multiplex PCR reads, TCRdb has one entry per CDR3 protein and lacks DNA. In total, the table holds about 10,000 distinct CDR3 sequences. This entry belongs to a study of T cell clusters in autoimmune cytopenias. The CDR3 length is 16 residues. The germline V gene encodes CDR1 SGHDT and CDR2 YYEEEE. Each sample's input was 200 to 250 ng genomic DNA, roughly 40,000 genome equivalents. The J gene is TRBJ2-3, the V gene TRBV5-6; TCRdb calls TRBD2, which cannot be checked without DNA. The clonotype was recovered from a human donor with an autoimmune cytopenia or autoimmune hepatitis (not recorded which). Sequences were obtained from peripheral blood. The CDR3 region is CASSLASGGAWDTQYF.